Listed here are 3 T cell receptor beta chains from one sample, sequenced in a study of control samples from healthy donors and cancer patients (dated by TCRdb to the early 2020s). The library came from the immunoSEQ multiplex PCR assay. Drawn from immuneACCESS, this table holds only the in-frame rearrangements with V and J called that TCRdb kept. Clones are partly lost; checked studies trace under half to an unresolved V gene and leave the rest unexplained. The sample table holds roughly 100,000 clones, of which roughly 91% were seen once. The biggest ten clones account for 15% to 20% of the sample. Sequenced: PBMCs. The receptors originated from a man aged 55 to 70 with lung cancer.

About this clone: Other DNA sequences in the sample encode the same CDR3. The chain combines TRBV3-1 (or the pseudogene TRBV3-2) with TRBJ1-6; D gene ambiguous. CDR3 length equals 13 residues. Germline-derived CDR1 and CDR2 are LGHDT and YNNKEL (reference sequence). V was trimmed by 0 bases and J by 5 bases, leaving 2 bases between them. DNA of the CDR3: TGTGCCAGCAGCCAAGAAAATAATTCACCCCTCCACTTT. Its translation: CASSQENNSPLHF.

J is TRBJ2-7 and V is TRBV5-1, with D possibly being TRBD1 or TRBD2 (6 bases each). V shed 0 bases and J shed 4 bases, with 17 bases lying between them. This CDR3 comprises 16 residues. Germline assignment: CDR1 SGHRS and CDR2 YFSETQ. The CDR3 bases are TGCGCCAGCAGCTTGGGGATCGGGGGCCCCGGGTACGAGCAGTACTTC. It yields the protein CASSLGIGGPGYEQYF.

The chain is built from TRBV6-1 and TRBJ1-6; possibly TRBD1 for D (5 bases). Germline V gene data show CDR1 as MNHNS and CDR2 as SASEGT. The CDR3 loop spans 13 amino acids. Trimming pared 1 base from V and 12 bases from J, leaving 10 bases between. DNA for the CDR3: TGTGCCAGCAGTGAAGACCCAGGGAGACCCCTCCACTTT. Translation gives CASSEDPGRPLHF.